This TCR beta chain is from a study of T-cell memory formation after mild COVID-19 (dated by TCRdb to 2020 to 2022). Background on the whole study: TCR sequence clusters from the two donors were found to be largely donor specific. The cohort comprised two young, previously healthy adult volunteers, one female and one male. In a couple of donors, T-cell clones that expanded and contracted after mild COVID-19 were tracked by sequencing TCRalpha and TCRbeta repertoires over time.

This clonotype was observed a few times. The specificity of this receptor is unknown. No qualities accompany the bases; no much larger clone lies one base away. The CDR1 and CDR2 encoded by the germline V gene are LGHNA and YSLEER. The CDR3 spans 16 residues, from the cysteine through the phenylalanine. Only the CDR3 portion is preserved as DNA: 48 bases, with reading frame beginning at the first base. V is cut by 0 bases and J by 4 bases, and the space between the germline ends is 13 bases. Summary of the overall study and its limitations: Whether the second-wave clones peaking on day 37 were SARS-CoV-2 specific was not confirmed. Clones that contracted from day 15 to 85 showed balanced CD4/CD8 phenotypes, whereas a second wave of clones that expanded from day 15 to 37 leaned towards CD4+. Only a couple of mild cases were covered by the study, and larger cohorts that include severe cases with pre-infection samples were considered necessary. Some responding clones were detected in pre-infection memory, suggesting pre-existing cross-reactive memory T cells joined the SARS-CoV-2 response. Contracting CD4+ clones were found mainly in CM and EM memory subsets, while CD8+ clones were enriched in EMRA.

Ficoll-Paque density gradient centrifugation was the method used to isolate PBMCs. Sequencing took place on an Illumina NovaSeq 6000. cDNA libraries for TCRalpha and TCRbeta were prepared by 5'RACE using constant-segment primers, with sample barcodes and unique molecular identifiers added. Trizol reagent was used to extract RNA from every sample. The libraries were amplified in two PCR steps, and the second step added a second sample barcode and Illumina TruSeq adapters. Sequencing of the libraries was done on an Illumina NovaSeq, producing 2 x 150 bp paired-end reads. Per the authors' processing: Reads were demultiplexed and collapsed into UMI-guided consensus sequences with migec v1.2.7. Using mixcr v2.1.11, the UMI consensuses were aligned to TRA and TRB V and J templates and assembled into clonotypes. Clonotypes were classified as expanded or contracted when called significant by both edgeR and NoisET, with noise models trained on biological replicates. For edgeR calls, the cutoffs were a false discovery rate-adjusted p below 0.01 and a log2 fold-change threshold of 1. As an exploratory analysis of dynamics, max-normalized trajectories of the 1000 most abundant clonotypes were examined by PCA with hierarchical clustering. Separately sequenced CD4+ and CD8+ repertoires were used to assign the CD4 or CD8 phenotype of responding clones. Using fastp at Q25 and MiXCR, TCRdb reprocessed the public reads and kept productive beta chains. Rows merge per CDR3 protein into single entries with the most common DNA and genes. These V and J calls originate from TCRdb's pipeline instead of the authors' own analysis. Here the sample has around 340,000 distinct CDR3 sequences; approximately 12% occur a single time. Together, the top ten hold 20% to 25% of the sample.

Sequenced sample: PBMCs or a T cell subset sorted from them (not recorded which). The sequence is built from TRBV4-3 and TRBJ2-1, with the D gene call left open. This TCR was recovered from a man younger than 35 who had mild COVID-19 (a few samples of this study predate the infection). The sample titles of this study are shuffled in the database, so cell type and time point are left out; the donor was told from shared clones. For the CDR3, the sequence is CASSQDRRRGYNEQFF. In nucleotides, the sequence is TGCGCCAGCAGCCAAGATAGGCGACGAGGATACAATGAGCAGTTCTTC.